This entry lists 4 T cell receptor beta chains sequenced from one sample in a study of cytomegalovirus exposure and HLA in healthy donors. PCR used 60 Vbeta primers and 13 Jbeta primers. Clones were sequenced by immunoSEQ multiplex PCR, and TCRdb holds only the in-frame ones, with some missing. The sample spans about 48,000 clones; the ten largest clones claim 2.1%. The sequenced material came from PBMCs. Source of these receptors: a woman between 40 and 55 years old in good health and CMV-seronegative.

The V and J genes are TRBV7-2 and TRBJ2-2; maybe TRBD2 (6 bases). This CDR3 spans 13 amino acids. Germline loops: CDR1 SGHTA, CDR2 FQGNSA. With 2 bases removed from V and 6 bases from J, the gap between germline ends came to 7 bases. The CDR3 is CASSLWGAGELFF. In DNA form, the CDR3 reads TGTGCCAGCAGCTTATGGGGGGCCGGGGAGCTGTTTTTT.

CDR3 bases: TGTGCCAGCAGCCCCACGGGTAGTTCATCCCATAACAATGAAAAACTGTTTTTT. It is translated as CASSPTGSSSHNNEKLFF. The rearrangement joins TRBV7-2 to TRBJ1-4; D not certain. V was clipped by 5 bases and J by 5 bases, with 24 bases between them. The CDR3 covers 18 residues. In germline, CDR1 is SGHTA, CDR2 FQGNSA. Combining the CDR3 with reference TRBV7-2 and TRBJ1-4 gives the whole variable domain GAGVSQSPSNKVTEKGKDVELRCDPISGHTALYWYRQSLGQGLEFLIYFQGNSAPDKSGLPSDRFSAERTGGSVSTLTIQRTQQEDSAVYLCASSPTGSSSHNNEKLFFGSGTQLSVL.

This rearrangement joins TRBV5-4 to TRBJ2-3, with D perhaps TRBD1 (5 bases). CDR3 length: 15 amino acids. CDR1 is SGHNT and CDR2 is YYREEE in the germline V gene (reference sequence). V lost 0 bases and J 6 bases, leaving 14 bases between the germline ends. The CDR3 DNA sequence: TGTGCCAGCAGCTTGGCCAGGGTAGGGCTCGATACGCAGTATTTT. Its translation: CASSLARVGLDTQYF. Complete variable domain (other parts from reference TRBV5-4 and TRBJ2-3): ETGVTQSPTHLIKTRGQQVTLRCSSQSGHNTVSWYQQALGQGPQFIFQYYREEENGRGNFPPRFSGLQFPNYSSELNVNALELDDSALYLCASSLARVGLDTQYFGPGTRLTVL.

The CDR3 nucleotides read TGCGCCAGCAGCTTACAGGGAAGAACCGGGGAGCTGTTTTTT. Its translation is CASSLQGRTGELFF. The V and J genes are TRBV5-1 and TRBJ2-2; tentative D call: TRBD1 (6 bases). V lost 2 bases and J 5 bases, leaving 10 bases between the germline ends. The CDR3 is 14 amino acids. Germline V gene data show CDR1 as SGHRS and CDR2 as YFSETQ.